Described below is a single T cell receptor (beta chain) sequence and its context. These data belong to a study of ipilimumab plus nivolumab after autologous stem cell transplantation. The wider study: Median doses per patient: about five ipilimumab, under 10 nivolumab. DLBCL patients had primary refractory or relapsed disease.

With 0 bases removed from V and 4 bases from J, the gap between germline ends came to 13 bases. The CDR3 extends over 15 amino acids. CDR1 and CDR2 from the germline V gene are SGHNT and YYREEE (reference sequence). Sequencing used immunoSEQ multiplex PCR; TCRdb keeps in-frame clones, though not all of them. The repertoire has fewer than 30,000 clones, 86% of them found once; the top ten carry around 5.2%. Sequenced here: PBMCs, sampled in a trial of ipilimumab plus nivolumab as post-transplant consolidation. This clonotype was obtained from a male donor with diffuse large B-cell lymphoma. This sequence joins TRBV5-4 and TRBJ1-2, with D unresolved. In DNA, the CDR3 is TGTGCCAGCAGCTTGGATCTCAACCGGGGCTATGGCTACACCTTC. It encodes CASSLDLNRGYGYTF.